This entry describes one T cell receptor (beta chain). Its specificity is not known. This record belongs to a study of CXCR3-negative and CXCR3-positive naive CD8 T cells. Study-level points and caveats: Greater hydrophobicity was found in TRB CDR3s of CXCR3-positive naive cells than of CXCR3-negative naive cells.

The method, 5' RACE with UMI labels, was used to prepare the TRB cDNA libraries. TCRdb reanalyzed the 5' RACE reads and collapses them to one entry per CDR3 protein, without DNA. This sample carries 150,000 to 180,000 distinct CDR3 sequences, with approximately 0.51% going to the ten biggest clones. The specimen sequenced was naive CXCR3+ CD8+ T cells from blood. The subset here: CD45RO-CCR7+CD27+CD95- naive CD8+ T cells expressing CXCR3 (TNR3+). The TCR sequence derives from a human donor in good health. Some clones in this sample may be carry-over from other donors' samples.

This CDR3 reads CASSTSNGFGDEQYF. The chain is built from TRBV7-2 and TRBJ2-7. This CDR3 contains 15 residues. Germline V gene sequence: CDR1 SGHTA, CDR2 FQGNSA.